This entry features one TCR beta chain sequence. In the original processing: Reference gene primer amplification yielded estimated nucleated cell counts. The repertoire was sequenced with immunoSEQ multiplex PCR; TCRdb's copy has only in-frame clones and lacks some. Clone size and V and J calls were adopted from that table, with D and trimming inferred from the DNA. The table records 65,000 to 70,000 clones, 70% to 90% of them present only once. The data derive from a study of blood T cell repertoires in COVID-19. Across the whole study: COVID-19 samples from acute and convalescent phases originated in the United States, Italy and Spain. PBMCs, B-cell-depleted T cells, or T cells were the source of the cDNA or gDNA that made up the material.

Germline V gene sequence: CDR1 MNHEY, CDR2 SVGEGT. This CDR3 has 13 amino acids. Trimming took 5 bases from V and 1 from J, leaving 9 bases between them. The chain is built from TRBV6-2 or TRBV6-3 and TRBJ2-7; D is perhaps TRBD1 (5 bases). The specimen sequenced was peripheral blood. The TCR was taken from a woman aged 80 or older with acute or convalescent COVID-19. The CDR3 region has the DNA TGTGCCAGCAGTAAATCAGGGTCCTACGAGCAGTACTTC. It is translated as CASSKSGSYEQYF.